A selection of T cell receptor beta chains follows, all from one sample in a study of OX40 agonist ivuxolimab in advanced cancers. The data were produced by immunoSEQ multiplex PCR, yet TCRdb's version contains in-frame clones alone and is incomplete. The table has tens of thousands of clones, roughly 88% seen once; the top ten hold roughly 3%. The specimen comprised CD4+ or CD8+ T cells sorted from blood, sampled in a trial of the OX40 agonist ivuxolimab. These receptors originate from an adult with an advanced solid tumor such as melanoma, head and neck, liver or kidney cancer. CDR3s include the opening cysteine and the closing phenylalanine or tryptophan. The order of the fields is J gene, D gene, V gene, clone size, CDR3 DNA, CDR3 protein. The D gene is left open where the match is weak. Some rows have no size entry. The others give once, few or many, or a class for an expanded clone.

j_gene: TRBJ1-2
d_gene: NA
v_gene: TRBV14
abundance: NA
CDR3nt: TGTGCCAGCAGCCAAGAGGGCCGGGGAGTATTCGGCGGCTACACCTTC
CDR3aa: CASSQEGRGVFGGYTF

j_gene: TRBJ2-7
d_gene: NA
v_gene: TRBV18
abundance: NA
CDR3nt: TGTGCCAGTCTCTCAACAGGTGGGGCCTCCTACGAGCAGTACTTC
CDR3aa: CASLSTGGASYEQYF

j_gene: TRBJ2-3
d_gene: NA
v_gene: TRBV18
abundance: NA
CDR3nt: TGTGCCAGCTCACTAAATCAGGGGATAGATACGCAGTATTTT
CDR3aa: CASSLNQGIDTQYF

j_gene: TRBJ1-5
d_gene: NA
v_gene: TRBV18
abundance: NA
CDR3nt: TGTGCCAGCTCACCACGTACAGGGCTCGGGCCCCAGCATTTT
CDR3aa: CASSPRTGLGPQHF

j_gene: TRBJ2-2
d_gene: NA
v_gene: TRBV7-2
abundance: NA
CDR3nt: TGTGCCAGCAGCCCCCGTGAAGCTTACATCACCGGGGAGCTGTTTTTT
CDR3aa: CASSPREAYITGELFF

j_gene: TRBJ2-7
d_gene: NA
v_gene: TRBV6-1
abundance: NA
CDR3nt: TGTGCCAGCAGTGGGGGAGGGGGGGCAGGCGAGCAGTACTTC
CDR3aa: CASSGGGGAGEQYF

j_gene: TRBJ1-6
d_gene: NA
v_gene: TRBV11-2
abundance: medium-sized
CDR3nt: TGTGCCAGCAGCTTGGAAGGGTCCTATAATTCACCCCTCCACTTT
CDR3aa: CASSLEGSYNSPLHF

j_gene: TRBJ2-7
d_gene: NA
v_gene: TRBV28
abundance: NA
CDR3nt: TGTGCCAGCAGTTTTTCGCAGGCTCCGTGGGAGCAGTACTTC
CDR3aa: CASSFSQAPWEQYF

j_gene: TRBJ2-5
d_gene: NA
v_gene: TRBV18
abundance: NA
CDR3nt: TGTGCCAGCTCCCCTAGAGCGGAGACCCAGTACTTC
CDR3aa: CASSPRAETQYF

j_gene: TRBJ1-4
d_gene: NA
v_gene: TRBV6-6
abundance: NA
CDR3nt: TGTGCCAGCAGCCGGACAGCAACTAATGAAAAACTGTTTTTT
CDR3aa: CASSRTATNEKLFF

j_gene: TRBJ1-5
d_gene: NA
v_gene: TRBV7-2
abundance: NA
CDR3nt: TGTGCCAGCAGCCCGGGCAATCAGCCCCAGCATTTT
CDR3aa: CASSPGNQPQHF

j_gene: TRBJ2-3
d_gene: NA
v_gene: TRBV18
abundance: NA
CDR3nt: TGTGCCAGCTCACCCGGGCAAGTAGCGAGCACAGATACGCAGTATTTT
CDR3aa: CASSPGQVASTDTQYF

j_gene: TRBJ2-3
d_gene: NA
v_gene: TRBV29-1
abundance: NA
CDR3nt: TGCAGCGTTGATCAGGGCGCGACAGATACGCAGTATTTT
CDR3aa: CSVDQGATDTQYF

j_gene: TRBJ1-1
d_gene: NA
v_gene: TRBV7-9
abundance: NA
CDR3nt: TGTGCCAGCAGCCCTACCCCGACTGTCGAAGCTTTCTTT
CDR3aa: CASSPTPTVEAFF

j_gene: TRBJ1-6
d_gene: NA
v_gene: TRBV30
abundance: NA
CDR3nt: TGTGCCTGGATGTTGAGCTCCTATAATTCACCCCTCCACTTT
CDR3aa: CAWMLSSYNSPLHF

j_gene: TRBJ2-2
d_gene: NA
v_gene: TRBV7-9
abundance: NA
CDR3nt: TGTGCCAGCAGCTTAGAAGGCAGGGCGAACACCGGGGAGCTGTTTTTT
CDR3aa: CASSLEGRANTGELFF

j_gene: TRBJ1-1
d_gene: NA
v_gene: TRBV27
abundance: NA
CDR3nt: TGTGCCAGCAGTCCGGACCGCAATCAGAACACTGAAGCTTTCTTT
CDR3aa: CASSPDRNQNTEAFF

j_gene: TRBJ1-6
d_gene: NA
v_gene: TRBV7-9
abundance: NA
CDR3nt: TGTGCCAGCAGCTCCACAGGGACCTCCTATAATTCACCCCTCCACTTT
CDR3aa: CASSSTGTSYNSPLHF

j_gene: TRBJ2-3
d_gene: NA
v_gene: TRBV5-4
abundance: NA
CDR3nt: TGTGCCAGCTCATCCCAGACTAGCACAGATACGCAGTATTTT
CDR3aa: CASSSQTSTDTQYF

j_gene: TRBJ1-5
d_gene: NA
v_gene: TRBV5-1
abundance: NA
CDR3nt: TGCGCCAGCAGCTTGACGGGCGGCAATCAGCCCCAGCATTTT
CDR3aa: CASSLTGGNQPQHF

j_gene: TRBJ1-6
d_gene: NA
v_gene: TRBV7-3
abundance: NA
CDR3nt: TGTGCCAGCAGCCTGACCGGGCCCCAGGCCCCCCTCCACTTT
CDR3aa: CASSLTGPQAPLHF

j_gene: TRBJ1-1
d_gene: TRBD1
v_gene: TRBV18
abundance: NA
CDR3nt: TGTGCCAGCTCACCACCGACAGGGCCAAGTGTACCTGAAGCTTTCTTT
CDR3aa: CASSPPTGPSVPEAFF

j_gene: TRBJ2-5
d_gene: TRBD1
v_gene: TRBV5-6
abundance: NA
CDR3nt: TGTGCCAGCAGCTTCGACAGGGGAGTTGACCAAGAGACCCAGTACTTC
CDR3aa: CASSFDRGVDQETQYF

j_gene: TRBJ2-7
d_gene: NA
v_gene: TRBV4-2
abundance: NA
CDR3nt: TGTGCCAGCAGCACCTCTCCCCCGTTGACTAGAAAACGCTTAGACGAGCAGTACTTC
CDR3aa: CASSTSPPLTRKRLDEQYF

j_gene: TRBJ2-7
d_gene: NA
v_gene: TRBV28
abundance: NA
CDR3nt: TGTGCCAGCAGTTCTGACACAGAACAGGGACCCTACGAGCAGTACTTC
CDR3aa: CASSSDTEQGPYEQYF

j_gene: TRBJ2-1
d_gene: TRBD1
v_gene: TRBV5-1
abundance: NA
CDR3nt: TGCGCCAGCAGCTTGGGACAGGGTAAGCACAATGAGCAGTTCTTC
CDR3aa: CASSLGQGKHNEQFF

j_gene: TRBJ1-5
d_gene: NA
v_gene: TRBV27
abundance: NA
CDR3nt: TGTGCCAGCGCCATTATAGGGGGGGGAGACAATCAGCCCCAGCATTTT
CDR3aa: CASAIIGGGDNQPQHF

j_gene: TRBJ1-2
d_gene: NA
v_gene: TRBV4-1
abundance: NA
CDR3nt: TGCGCCAGCAGCCACCCGGGGGTGAACTATGGCTACACCTTC
CDR3aa: CASSHPGVNYGYTF

j_gene: TRBJ1-1
d_gene: NA
v_gene: TRBV11-1
abundance: NA
CDR3nt: TGTGCCAGCAGCTTAGCCATGCGACAAGGGAGGGCTTTCTTT
CDR3aa: CASSLAMRQGRAFF

j_gene: TRBJ1-5
d_gene: NA
v_gene: TRBV6-6
abundance: NA
CDR3nt: TGTGCCAGCAGCTCCCGGAGGGATCAGCCCCAGCATTTT
CDR3aa: CASSSRRDQPQHF

j_gene: TRBJ2-7
d_gene: NA
v_gene: TRBV5-1
abundance: NA
CDR3nt: TGCGCCAGCAGCTTGGGGGGCAGATCCTACGAGCAGTACTTC
CDR3aa: CASSLGGRSYEQYF

j_gene: TRBJ1-5
d_gene: NA
v_gene: TRBV19
abundance: NA
CDR3nt: TGTGCCAGTAGCGGGATGGGAAGCAATCAGCCCCAGCATTTT
CDR3aa: CASSGMGSNQPQHF

j_gene: TRBJ2-3
d_gene: NA
v_gene: TRBV7-2
abundance: NA
CDR3nt: TGTGCCAGCAGGCCAGTCGGGGGGACAGGATTAGATACGCAGTATTTT
CDR3aa: CASRPVGGTGLDTQYF

j_gene: TRBJ1-5
d_gene: TRBD1
v_gene: TRBV28
abundance: NA
CDR3nt: TGTGCCAGCAGTTGGGAGGAAGGGGGCCTAGGGCCCCAGCATTTT
CDR3aa: CASSWEEGGLGPQHF

j_gene: TRBJ2-3
d_gene: TRBD2
v_gene: TRBV6-5
abundance: NA
CDR3nt: TGTGCCAGCAGTTACGGCGGCGGGGGGGCCACAGATACGCAGTATTTT
CDR3aa: CASSYGGGGATDTQYF

j_gene: TRBJ2-6
d_gene: NA
v_gene: TRBV15
abundance: NA
CDR3nt: TGTGCCACCAGCCAACGGGGCTCTGGGGCCAACGTCCTGACTTTC
CDR3aa: CATSQRGSGANVLTF

j_gene: TRBJ2-5
d_gene: NA
v_gene: TRBV19
abundance: NA
CDR3nt: TGTGCCAGTAGTATAGATCCCGGGGGCCGGGAGACCCAGTACTTC
CDR3aa: CASSIDPGGRETQYF

j_gene: TRBJ1-4
d_gene: NA
v_gene: TRBV27
abundance: NA
CDR3nt: TGTGCCAGCAGGCCACAGAGGGGGTTCGGAGAAAAACTGTTTTTT
CDR3aa: CASRPQRGFGEKLFF

j_gene: TRBJ1-1
d_gene: NA
v_gene: TRBV9
abundance: NA
CDR3nt: TGTGCCAGCAGCGTAAGAGGGGGAAGCACTGAAGCTTTCTTT
CDR3aa: CASSVRGGSTEAFF

j_gene: TRBJ2-7
d_gene: TRBD2
v_gene: TRBV7-6
abundance: NA
CDR3nt: TGTGCCAGCAGCGCGACTAGCGGGGGTTCCTACGAGCAGTACTTC
CDR3aa: CASSATSGGSYEQYF

j_gene: TRBJ2-5
d_gene: NA
v_gene: TRBV5-4
abundance: few
CDR3nt: TGTGCCAGCAGCTTGGGGGGGGGCGGTCGTGGCGAGACCCAGTACTTC
CDR3aa: CASSLGGGGRGETQYF

j_gene: TRBJ1-5
d_gene: TRBD1
v_gene: TRBV2
abundance: NA
CDR3nt: TGTGCCAGCAGTAGAGGACAGGGATCGAGTCAGCCCCAGCATTTT
CDR3aa: CASSRGQGSSQPQHF

j_gene: TRBJ2-7
d_gene: NA
v_gene: TRBV4-1
abundance: NA
CDR3nt: TGCGCCAGCACTCTATTCCCAGCCGCCCAGGGCGAGCAGTACTTC
CDR3aa: CASTLFPAAQGEQYF

j_gene: TRBJ1-2
d_gene: TRBD1
v_gene: TRBV6-5
abundance: NA
CDR3nt: TGTGCCAGCAGCCCCGGGCGACAGGGGGGACGCTACACCTTC
CDR3aa: CASSPGRQGGRYTF

j_gene: TRBJ1-5
d_gene: TRBD1
v_gene: TRBV6-6
abundance: NA
CDR3nt: TGTGCCAGCAAGGGGGCTGATGGGGCCAGCAATCAGCCCCAGCATTTT
CDR3aa: CASKGADGASNQPQHF

j_gene: TRBJ2-1
d_gene: NA
v_gene: TRBV14
abundance: NA
CDR3nt: TGTGCCAGCAGCCAAGGGACAGCATTCTACAATGAGCAGTTCTTC
CDR3aa: CASSQGTAFYNEQFF

j_gene: TRBJ2-3
d_gene: NA
v_gene: TRBV18
abundance: once
CDR3nt: TGTGCCAGCTCAACCAGCACAGATACGCAGTATTTT
CDR3aa: CASSTSTDTQYF

j_gene: TRBJ2-5
d_gene: TRBD1
v_gene: TRBV5-1
abundance: NA
CDR3nt: TGCGCCAGCAGCGGGACAGGGAATTTGGGAGAGACCCAGTACTTC
CDR3aa: CASSGTGNLGETQYF

j_gene: TRBJ2-7
d_gene: NA
v_gene: TRBV7-7
abundance: NA
CDR3nt: TGTGCTAGCAGCTTAGGAGGGGACGGTTTCGACGAGCAGTACTTC
CDR3aa: CASSLGGDGFDEQYF

j_gene: TRBJ2-6
d_gene: NA
v_gene: TRBV6-1
abundance: NA
CDR3nt: TGTGCCAGCAGTGAAGCTCATAATTCAGGATTCTCTGGGGCCAACGTCCTGACTTTC
CDR3aa: CASSEAHNSGFSGANVLTF

j_gene: TRBJ2-1
d_gene: NA
v_gene: TRBV27
abundance: NA
CDR3nt: NA
CDR3aa: CASSFGAGVSEQFF

j_gene: TRBJ2-7
d_gene: NA
v_gene: TRBV5-4
abundance: once
CDR3nt: TGTGCCAGCAGCCCCAGCCCCCAGAGCTCCTACGAGCAGTACTTC
CDR3aa: CASSPSPQSSYEQYF